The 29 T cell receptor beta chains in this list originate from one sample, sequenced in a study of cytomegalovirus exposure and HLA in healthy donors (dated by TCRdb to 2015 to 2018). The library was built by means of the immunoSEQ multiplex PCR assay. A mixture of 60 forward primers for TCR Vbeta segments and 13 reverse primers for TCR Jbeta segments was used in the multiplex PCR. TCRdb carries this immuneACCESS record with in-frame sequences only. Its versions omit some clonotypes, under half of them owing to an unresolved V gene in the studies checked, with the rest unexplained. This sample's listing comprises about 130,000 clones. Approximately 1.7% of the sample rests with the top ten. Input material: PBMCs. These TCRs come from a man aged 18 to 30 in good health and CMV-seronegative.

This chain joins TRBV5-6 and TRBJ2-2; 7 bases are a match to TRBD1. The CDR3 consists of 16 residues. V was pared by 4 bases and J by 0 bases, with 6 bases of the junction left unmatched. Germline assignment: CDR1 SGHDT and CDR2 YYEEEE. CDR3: CASSIDRVPNTGELFF. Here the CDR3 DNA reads TGTGCCAGCAGCATTGACAGGGTTCCGAACACCGGGGAGCTGTTTTTT.

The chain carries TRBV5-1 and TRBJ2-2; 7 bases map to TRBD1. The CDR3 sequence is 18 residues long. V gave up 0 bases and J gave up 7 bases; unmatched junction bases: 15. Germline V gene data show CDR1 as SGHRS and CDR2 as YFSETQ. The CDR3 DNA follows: TGCGCCAGCAGCTTGGTAGTAAGGGGGCGTTCGGTAGTCGGGGAGCTGTTTTTT. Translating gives CASSLVVRGRSVVGELFF.

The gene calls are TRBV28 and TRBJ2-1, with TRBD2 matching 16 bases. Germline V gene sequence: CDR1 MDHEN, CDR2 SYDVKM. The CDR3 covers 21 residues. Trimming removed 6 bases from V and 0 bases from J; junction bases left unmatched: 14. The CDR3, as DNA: TGTGCCAGCAGGACCATACCGGGACTAGCGGGGGGGCTTTCCTCCTACAATGAGCAGTTCTTC. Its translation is CASRTIPGLAGGLSSYNEQFF.

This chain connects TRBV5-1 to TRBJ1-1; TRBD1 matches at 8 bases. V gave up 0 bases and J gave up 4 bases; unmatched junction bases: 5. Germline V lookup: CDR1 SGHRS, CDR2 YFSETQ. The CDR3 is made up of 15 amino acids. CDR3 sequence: CASSLDNRGGTEAFF. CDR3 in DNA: TGCGCCAGCAGCTTGGACAACAGGGGGGGCACTGAAGCTTTCTTT.

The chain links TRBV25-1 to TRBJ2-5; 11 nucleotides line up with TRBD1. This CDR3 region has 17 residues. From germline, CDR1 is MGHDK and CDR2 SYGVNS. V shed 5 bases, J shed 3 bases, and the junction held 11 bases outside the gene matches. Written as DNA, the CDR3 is TGTGCCAGCAGTAACCCGGGACAGGGGGAAGTGGAAGAGACCCAGTACTTC. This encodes CASSNPGQGEVEETQYF.

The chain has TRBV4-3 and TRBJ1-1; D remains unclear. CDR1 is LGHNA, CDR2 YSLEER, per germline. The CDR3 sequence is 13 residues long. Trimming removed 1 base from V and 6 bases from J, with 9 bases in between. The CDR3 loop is CASSQGRSPEAFF. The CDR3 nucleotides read TGCGCCAGCAGCCAAGGAAGAAGCCCTGAAGCTTTCTTT.

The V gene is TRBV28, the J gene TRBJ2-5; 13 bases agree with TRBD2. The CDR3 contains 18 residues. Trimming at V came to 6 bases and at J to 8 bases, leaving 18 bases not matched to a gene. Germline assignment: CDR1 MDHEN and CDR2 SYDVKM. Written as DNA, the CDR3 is TGTGCCAGCAGGCATGCCGGGACTAGCGGGGATGGGGGCATAACCCAGTACTTC. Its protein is CASRHAGTSGDGGITQYF.

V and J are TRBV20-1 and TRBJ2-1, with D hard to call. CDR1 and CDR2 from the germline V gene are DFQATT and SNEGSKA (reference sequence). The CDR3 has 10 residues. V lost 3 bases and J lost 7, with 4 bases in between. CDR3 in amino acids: CSASSNEQFF. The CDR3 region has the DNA TGCAGTGCTAGCTCTAATGAGCAGTTCTTC.

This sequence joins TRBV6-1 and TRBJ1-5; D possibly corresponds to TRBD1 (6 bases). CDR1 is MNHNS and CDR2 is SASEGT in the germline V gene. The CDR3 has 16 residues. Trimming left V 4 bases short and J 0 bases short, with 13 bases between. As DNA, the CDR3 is TGTGCCAGCAGTGTCGATCGGGGGGCTAGCAATCAGCCCCAGCATTTT. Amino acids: CASSVDRGASNQPQHF.

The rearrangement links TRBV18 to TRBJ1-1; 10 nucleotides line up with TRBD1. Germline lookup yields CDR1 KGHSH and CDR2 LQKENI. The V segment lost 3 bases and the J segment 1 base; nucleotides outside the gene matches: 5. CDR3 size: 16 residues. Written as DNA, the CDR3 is TGTGCCAGCTCACCCGGACAGGGGGGCAGGAACACTGAAGCTTTCTTT. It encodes CASSPGQGGRNTEAFF.

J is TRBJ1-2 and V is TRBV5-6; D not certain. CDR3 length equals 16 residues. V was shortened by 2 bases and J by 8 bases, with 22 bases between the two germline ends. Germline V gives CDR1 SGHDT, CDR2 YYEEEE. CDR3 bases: TGTGCCAGCAGCTTTATCGGCGGGTCTGTCCTCGGGGGCTACACCTTC. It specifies CASSFIGGSVLGGYTF.

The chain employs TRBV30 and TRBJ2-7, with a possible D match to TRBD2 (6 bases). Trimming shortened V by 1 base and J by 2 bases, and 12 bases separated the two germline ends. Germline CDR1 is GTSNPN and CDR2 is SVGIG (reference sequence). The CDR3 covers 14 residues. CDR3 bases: TGTGCCTGGAGTGCGTGGGACTTCGCCTACGAGCAGTACTTC. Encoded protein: CAWSAWDFAYEQYF.

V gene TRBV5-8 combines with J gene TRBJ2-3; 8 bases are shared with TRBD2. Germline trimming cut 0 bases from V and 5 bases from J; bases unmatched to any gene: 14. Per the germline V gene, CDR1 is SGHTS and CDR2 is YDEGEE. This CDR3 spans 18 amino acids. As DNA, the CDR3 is TGTGCCAGCAGCTTGGGTAGCGGGGCCGCTTGGCCCCAAGATACGCAGTATTTT. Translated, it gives CASSLGSGAAWPQDTQYF.

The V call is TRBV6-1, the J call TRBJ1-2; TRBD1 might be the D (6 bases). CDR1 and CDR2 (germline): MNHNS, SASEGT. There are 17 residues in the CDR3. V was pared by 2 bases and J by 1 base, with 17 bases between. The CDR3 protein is CASSEKVLGGLNYGYTF. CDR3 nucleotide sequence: TGTGCCAGCAGTGAAAAGGTGTTAGGGGGTCTTAACTATGGCTACACCTTC.

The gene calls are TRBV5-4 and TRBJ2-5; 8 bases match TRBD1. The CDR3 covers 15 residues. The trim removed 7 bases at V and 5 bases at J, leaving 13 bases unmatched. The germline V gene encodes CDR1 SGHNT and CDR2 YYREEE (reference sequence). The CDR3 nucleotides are TGTGCCAGCGCGGAACCAGGGGGCTCGAGGGAGACCCAGTACTTC. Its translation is CASAEPGGSRETQYF.

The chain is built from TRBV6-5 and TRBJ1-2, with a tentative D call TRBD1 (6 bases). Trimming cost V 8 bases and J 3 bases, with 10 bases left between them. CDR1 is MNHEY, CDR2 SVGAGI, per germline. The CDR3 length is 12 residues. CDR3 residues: CASGEGDYGYTF. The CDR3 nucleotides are TGTGCCAGCGGAGAGGGGGACTATGGCTACACCTTC.

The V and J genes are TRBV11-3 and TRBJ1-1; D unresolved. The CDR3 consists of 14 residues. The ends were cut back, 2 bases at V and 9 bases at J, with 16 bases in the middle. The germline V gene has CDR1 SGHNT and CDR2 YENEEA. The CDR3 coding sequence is TGTGCCAGCAGCTTAACACAGCTCAGTCAAAAAGCTTTCTTT. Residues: CASSLTQLSQKAFF.

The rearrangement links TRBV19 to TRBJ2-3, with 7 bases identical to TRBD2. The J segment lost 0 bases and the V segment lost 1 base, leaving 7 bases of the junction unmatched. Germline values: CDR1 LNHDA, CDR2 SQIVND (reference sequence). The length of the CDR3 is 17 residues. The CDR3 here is CASSIGASGTSTDTQYF. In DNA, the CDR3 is TGTGCCAGTAGTATAGGGGCTAGCGGCACAAGCACAGATACGCAGTATTTT.

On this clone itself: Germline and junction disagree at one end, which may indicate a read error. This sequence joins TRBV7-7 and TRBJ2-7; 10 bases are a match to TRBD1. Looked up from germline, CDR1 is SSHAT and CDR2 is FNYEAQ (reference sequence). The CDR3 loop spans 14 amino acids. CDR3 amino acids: CASSLGQGLGQQYF. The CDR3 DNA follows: TGTGCTAGCAGCTTGGGACAGGGGTTAGGGCAGCAGTACTTC.

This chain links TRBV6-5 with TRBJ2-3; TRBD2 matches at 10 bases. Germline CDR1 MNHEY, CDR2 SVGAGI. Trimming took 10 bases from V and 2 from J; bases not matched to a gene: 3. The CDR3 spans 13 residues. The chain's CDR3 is CATTSGTTDTQYF. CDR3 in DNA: TGTGCCACCACTAGCGGGACCACAGATACGCAGTATTTT.

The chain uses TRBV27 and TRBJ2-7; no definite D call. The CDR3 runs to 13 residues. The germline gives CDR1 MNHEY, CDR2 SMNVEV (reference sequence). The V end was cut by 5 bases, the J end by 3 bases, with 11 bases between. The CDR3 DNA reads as TGTGCCAGCAGTCCCTCTATGTTCTACGAGCAGTACTTC. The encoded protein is CASSPSMFYEQYF.

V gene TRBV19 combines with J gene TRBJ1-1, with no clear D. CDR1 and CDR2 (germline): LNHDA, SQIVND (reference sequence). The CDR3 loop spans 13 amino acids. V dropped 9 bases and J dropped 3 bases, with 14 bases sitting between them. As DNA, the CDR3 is TGTGCCAGCACCTACCCCCCCTACACTGAAGCTTTCTTT. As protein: CASTYPPYTEAFF.

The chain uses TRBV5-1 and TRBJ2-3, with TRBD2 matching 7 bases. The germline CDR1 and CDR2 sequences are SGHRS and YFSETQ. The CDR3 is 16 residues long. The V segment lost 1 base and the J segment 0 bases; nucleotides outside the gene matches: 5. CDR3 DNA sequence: TGCGCCAGCAGCTTGAACGCGGGAGACAGCACAGATACGCAGTATTTT. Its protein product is CASSLNAGDSTDTQYF.

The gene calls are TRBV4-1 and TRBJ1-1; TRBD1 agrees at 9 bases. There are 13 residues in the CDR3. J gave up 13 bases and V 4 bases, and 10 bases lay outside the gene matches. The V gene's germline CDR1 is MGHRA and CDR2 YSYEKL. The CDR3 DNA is TGCGCCAGCAGCCTTGGGACAGGGAATGGCGATTTCTTT. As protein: CASSLGTGNGDFF.

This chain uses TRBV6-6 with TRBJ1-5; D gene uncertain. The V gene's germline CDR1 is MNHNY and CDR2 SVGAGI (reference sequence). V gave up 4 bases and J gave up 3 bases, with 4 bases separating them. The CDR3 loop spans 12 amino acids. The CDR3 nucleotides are TGTGCCAGCAGTTCTCTCAATCAGCCCCAGCATTTT. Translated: CASSSLNQPQHF.

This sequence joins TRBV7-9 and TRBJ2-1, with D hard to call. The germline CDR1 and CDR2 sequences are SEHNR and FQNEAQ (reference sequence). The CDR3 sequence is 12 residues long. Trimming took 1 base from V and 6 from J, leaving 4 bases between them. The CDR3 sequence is CASSLDINEQFF. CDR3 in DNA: TGTGCCAGCAGCTTAGATATCAATGAGCAGTTCTTC.

In DNA form, the CDR3 reads TGTGCCAGCAGCCAGGGGGCAGGGCAATCCTACGAGCAGTACTTC. Amino acid sequence: CASSQGAGQSYEQYF. The J gene is TRBJ2-7, the V gene TRBV9, with TRBD1 identical over 8 bases. V gave up 4 bases and J gave up 1 base; unmatched junction bases: 7. The CDR3 covers 15 residues. Germline CDR1 and CDR2: SGDLS and YYNGEE.

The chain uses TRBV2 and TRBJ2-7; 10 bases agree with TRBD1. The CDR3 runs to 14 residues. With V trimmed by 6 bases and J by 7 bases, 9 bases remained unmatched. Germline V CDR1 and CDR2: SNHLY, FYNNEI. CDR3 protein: CASRGDRGTEEQYF. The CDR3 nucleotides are TGTGCCAGCAGAGGGGACAGGGGCACTGAGGAGCAGTACTTC.

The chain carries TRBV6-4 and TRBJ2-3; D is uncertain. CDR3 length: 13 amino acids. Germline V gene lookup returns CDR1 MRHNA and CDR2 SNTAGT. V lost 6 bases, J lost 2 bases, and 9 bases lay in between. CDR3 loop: CASRASHTDTQYF. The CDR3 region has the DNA TGTGCCAGCAGAGCCTCCCACACAGATACGCAGTATTTT.